These T cell receptor beta chains were read from a single sample in a study of OX40 agonist ivuxolimab in advanced cancers. Measured with immunoSEQ multiplex PCR; TCRdb has only the in-frame clones, and not every one. Among 100,000 or so clones listed, 90% to 96% were seen once. Sequences were derived from CD4+ or CD8+ T cells sorted from blood, sampled in a trial of the OX40 agonist ivuxolimab. The receptors were sampled from an adult with an advanced solid tumor such as melanoma, head and neck, liver or kidney cancer. The CDR3 runs from the conserved cysteine through the conserved F or W. The D gene is left open where the match is weak. Size is stated for part of the rows, as once, few or many counts, or as a class when the clone is expanded.

V	D	J	size	DNA	CDR3
TRBV13	.	TRBJ1-6	.	TGTGCCAGCACCCCGTCGGGGGGGTATAATTCACCCCTCCACTTT	CASTPSGGYNSPLHF
TRBV19	.	TRBJ2-2	.	TGTGCCAGTAGTATTACACAGGAGAACACCGGGGAGCTGTTTTTT	CASSITQENTGELFF
TRBV19	TRBD1	TRBJ1-5	.	TGTGCCAGTAGTCGCGACAGGGAGAGCAATCAGCCCCAGCATTTT	CASSRDRESNQPQHF
TRBV27	.	TRBJ1-4	.	TGTGCCAGCAGTTTATCGGGCGGGGGTCCTGAAAAACTGTTTTTT	CASSLSGGGPEKLFF
TRBV7-9	.	TRBJ2-6	.	TGTGCCAGCAGCCTCAACTCTGGGGCCAACGTCCTGACTTTC	CASSLNSGANVLTF
TRBV9	.	TRBJ1-2	.	TGTGCCAGCAGCGTTAGGCCGGATCGTGGGGCTAACTATGGCTACACCTTC	CASSVRPDRGANYGYTF
TRBV19	.	TRBJ2-7	.	TGTGCCAGTAGTATCTCAGGGGCGCGCGAGCAGTACTTC	CASSISGAREQYF
TRBV23-1	TRBD1	TRBJ2-1	.	TGCGCCAGCAGTCAAACCGGGACAGGGTGGAATGAGCAGTTCTTC	CASSQTGTGWNEQFF
TRBV27	TRBD2	TRBJ2-2	.	TGTGCCAGCAGCCCCAATTTGCGGGAGGGCCTGAGCGGGGAGCTGTTTTTT	CASSPNLREGLSGELFF
TRBV2	.	TRBJ2-7	.	TGTGCCAGCAGTGTGGGGCAGGGCTACGAGCAGTACTTC	CASSVGQGYEQYF
TRBV27	.	TRBJ2-3	.	TGTGCCAGCAGTGATCCCGACCCGTACACAGATACGCAGTATTTT	CASSDPDPYTDTQYF
TRBV27	.	TRBJ2-7	once	TGTGCCAGCAGTTTAGGAGGGACTCCCGCCTACGAGCAGTACTTC	CASSLGGTPAYEQYF
TRBV27	.	TRBJ2-1	.	TGTGCCAGCAGTTTATATGGGGGGTCGGAGCAGTTCTTC	CASSLYGGSEQFF
TRBV7-9	TRBD1	TRBJ1-1	.	TGTGCCAGCAGTCAGTTGTCCAGGGGGGCCACTGAAGCTTTCTTT	CASSQLSRGATEAFF
TRBV10-3	.	TRBJ1-4	.	TGTGCCATCAGTGATGGGGACGTCTCAGAAAAACTGTTTTTT	CAISDGDVSEKLFF
TRBV15	TRBD2	TRBJ2-1	.	TGTGCCACCAGCAGAGATACGGGACTAGCGAACAATGAGCAGTTCTTC	CATSRDTGLANNEQFF
TRBV13	TRBD1	TRBJ2-1	.	TGTGCCAGCAGCCCCTGGAAGGACAGGGCTACAAATGAGCAGTTCTTC	CASSPWKDRATNEQFF
TRBV2	TRBD1	TRBJ2-7	.	TGTGCCAGCAGGGGGGACAGGGACTACGAGCAGTACTTC	CASRGDRDYEQYF
TRBV5-6	.	TRBJ2-7	.	TGTGCCAGCAGTACGGGTTCGAGGGGCGAGCAGTACTTC	CASSTGSRGEQYF
TRBV6-5	.	TRBJ2-3	.	TGTGCCAGCAGTTACTACGGCACTAGGGATACGCAGTATTTT	CASSYYGTRDTQYF
TRBV7-9	.	TRBJ2-3	.	TGTGCCAGCAGCTTAGTTCTAGCCGTAGATACGCAGTATTTT	CASSLVLAVDTQYF
TRBV7-8	.	TRBJ2-2	.	TGTGCCAGCAGCCTGAGGGGGATCGGGGAGCTGTTTTTT	CASSLRGIGELFF
TRBV7-9	TRBD1	TRBJ2-7	.	TGTGCCAGCAGCTCCGGGACAGGGAGCTCCTACGAGCAGTACTTC	CASSSGTGSSYEQYF
TRBV6-5	.	TRBJ2-1	.	TGTGCCAGCAGTTACTCGGGCAGGGAGCAGTTCTTC	CASSYSGREQFF
TRBV21-1	.	TRBJ2-6	.	TGTGCCAGCAGCATTGAACAGGGCTCTGGGGCCAACGTCCTGACTTTC	CASSIEQGSGANVLTF
TRBV28	TRBD1	TRBJ1-2	.	TGTGCCAGCAGCTTTTCGAGCGGGACAGGGTTCTATGGCTACACCTTC	CASSFSSGTGFYGYTF
TRBV9	TRBD2	TRBJ2-2	.	TGTGCCAGCAGCCCTCAAGGGGCTAGCGGGGGCCTCAACACCGGGGAGCTGTTTTTT	CASSPQGASGGLNTGELFF
TRBV11-2	TRBD1	TRBJ2-7	once	TGTGCCAGCAGCCCAACCGGGACAGCCTCCTACGAGCAGTACTTC	CASSPTGTASYEQYF
TRBV15	TRBD2	TRBJ2-3	.	TGTGCCACCAGCAGAGACCTGGCGGGAGCGATCACAGATACGCAGTATTTT	CATSRDLAGAITDTQYF
TRBV18	.	TRBJ1-1	.	TGTGCCAGCTCACCACTAACTTCAGGGGAGAAGACTGAAGCTTTCTTT	CASSPLTSGEKTEAFF
TRBV6-5	.	TRBJ1-4	.	TGTGCCAGCAGTTACCTAGTGGACGGTCTGAATGAAAAACTGTTTTTT	CASSYLVDGLNEKLFF
TRBV5-6	.	TRBJ1-2	.	TGTGCCAGCAGCTTGTGGGGGGGAGCTAACTATGGCTACACCTTC	CASSLWGGANYGYTF
TRBV28	.	TRBJ2-7	.	TGTGCCAGCAGTTTTGAGGGTGAAAGCTACGAGCAGTACTTC	CASSFEGESYEQYF
TRBV30	.	TRBJ2-2	.	TGTGCCTGGAGTTCGATGGGGGTGAACACCGGGGAGCTGTTTTTT	CAWSSMGVNTGELFF
TRBV9	.	TRBJ2-5	.	TGTGCCAGCAGCGTGGGGCAGCCGGAGACCCAGTACTTC	CASSVGQPETQYF
TRBV7-8	.	TRBJ2-1	.	TGTGCCAGCAGCTTCCCTCCCCGGGACTTATCCTACAATGAGCAGTTCTTC	CASSFPPRDLSYNEQFF
TRBV9	.	TRBJ1-6	.	TGTGCCAGCAGCGCTACAGGGTGGAGTTCACCCCTCCACTTT	CASSATGWSSPLHF
TRBV1	.	TRBJ1-4	.	TGCACCAGCAGCCAAGTCCCCCCCGGGACAGATGAAAAACTGTTTTTT	CTSSQVPPGTDEKLFF
TRBV5-4	.	TRBJ2-7	.	TGTGCCAGCAGCCCTGACCTCACGTACGAGCAGTACTTC	CASSPDLTYEQYF
TRBV10-3	TRBD1	TRBJ2-7	.	TGTGCCATCAGTGAGTCGAACGTACAGGGGGTAGACGAGCAGTACTTC	CAISESNVQGVDEQYF
TRBV18	.	TRBJ2-7	once	TGTGCCAGCTCACAAAACCACGGCGAGCAGTACTTC	CASSQNHGEQYF
TRBV4-3	.	TRBJ1-3	.	TGCGCCAGCAGCCAAGATCGGGATCTTGGAAACACCATATATTTT	CASSQDRDLGNTIYF
TRBV7-6	TRBD1	TRBJ2-3	.	TGTGCCAGCAGCTTAACACAGGGGATCATAGATACGCAGTATTTT	CASSLTQGIIDTQYF
TRBV2	TRBD2	TRBJ2-5	.	TGTGCCAGCAGTCCATTAGCGGGAGCGGGCGAGACCCAGTACTTC	CASSPLAGAGETQYF
TRBV27	.	TRBJ2-1	once	TGTGCCAGCAGTTTCCGGGACCGCCTTTTAATTTACAATGAGCAGTTCTTC	CASSFRDRLLIYNEQFF
TRBV9	.	TRBJ1-2	.	TGTGCCAGCAGCGTAGGGCACAAGGTAGGAGGTGGCTACACCTTC	CASSVGHKVGGGYTF
TRBV5-3	.	TRBJ2-1	once	TGTGCCACTACGGTTCAGTGTTCGACCAATGAGCAGTTCTTC	CATTVQCSTNEQFF